This T cell receptor beta chain was identified during a study of blood T cell repertoires in COVID-19. The junction had 14 bases not matched to a gene; V was cut back by 6 bases and J by 6 bases. CDR1 is MGHRA and CDR2 is YSYEKL in the germline V gene. CDR3 size: 16 residues. TCRdb's table, derived via immunoSEQ multiplex PCR, lists solely in-frame clones and lacks some. This sample carries fewer than 300,000 clones, about nine tenths of them seen once, and the ten largest clones take around 1.1%. Input material: PBMCs or T cells enriched from blood (not recorded which). J is TRBJ2-7 and V is TRBV4-1; TRBD2 matches 10 bases. The TCR originated in a woman aged 25 to 39 who had recovered from COVID-19. The chain's CDR3 is CASSLGTLAGESEQYF. The CDR3, as DNA: TGCGCCAGCAGTCTAGGGACTCTAGCGGGAGAAAGCGAGCAGTACTTC.